The sequence of this T cell receptor (beta chain) was determined in a study of shared clonotypes between healthy human individuals. Overall study findings and caveats: Around 5.4% of naive CD4 clonotypes were common to a few donors.

Naive CD8 isolation took CD45RO-negative cells positively selected for CCR7 and excluded terminally differentiated effector memory CD45RA+ cells. As concerns this clone: The target antigen is unknown.

The table came from immunoSEQ multiplex PCR; TCRdb's copy has only in-frame clones and leaves some out. This sample has almost 700,000 clones; about 91% occur once, and the top ten carry roughly 24%. CDR3 length: 14 residues. Germline V gene data show CDR1 as SGHAT and CDR2 as FQNNGV. V lost 6 bases, J lost 0 bases, and 12 bases lay in between. The J gene is TRBJ2-7, the V gene TRBV11-2, with D possibly called TRBD1 or TRBD2 (5 bases each). The sample taken for sequencing was naive CD8+ T cells sorted from blood. The sequence came from a man aged 25-45 years in good health. The CDR3 is CASSYLRGSYEQYF. As DNA, the CDR3 is TGTGCCAGCAGTTATCTGAGGGGCTCCTACGAGCAGTACTTC.